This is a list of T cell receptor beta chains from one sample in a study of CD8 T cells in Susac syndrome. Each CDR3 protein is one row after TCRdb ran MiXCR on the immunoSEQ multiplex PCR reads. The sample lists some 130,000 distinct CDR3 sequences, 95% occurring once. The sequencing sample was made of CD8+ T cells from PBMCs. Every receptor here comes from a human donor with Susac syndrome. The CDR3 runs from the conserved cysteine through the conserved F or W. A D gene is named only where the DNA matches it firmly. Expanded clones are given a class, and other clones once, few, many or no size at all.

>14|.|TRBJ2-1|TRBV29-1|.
CSGVGFMGYNEQFF
TGCAGCGGTGTCGGCTTCATGGGATACAATGAGCAGTTCTTC
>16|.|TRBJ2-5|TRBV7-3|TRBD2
CASSIIAGGPSETQYF
TGTGCCAGCAGCATTATAGCGGGAGGGCCTTCAGAGACCCAGTACTTC
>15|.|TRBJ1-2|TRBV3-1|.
CASSRGPLANYGYTF
TGTGCCAGCAGCCGCGGGCCGTTAGCTAACTATGGCTACACCTTC
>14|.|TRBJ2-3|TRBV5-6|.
CASSLSDFTDTQYF
TGTGCCAGCAGCTTAAGTGACTTCACAGATACGCAGTATTTT
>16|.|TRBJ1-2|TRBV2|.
CASSEVAPEVNYGYTF
TGTGCCAGCAGTGAAGTAGCGCCGGAGGTTAACTATGGCTACACCTTC
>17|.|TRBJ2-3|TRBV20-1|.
CSASPLLTGTSTDTQYF
TGCAGTGCTAGCCCCCTCCTTACCGGGACTAGCACAGATACGCAGTATTTT
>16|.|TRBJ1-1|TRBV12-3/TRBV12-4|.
CASSSLLFSSPTEAFF
TGTGCCAGCAGCTCCCTTCTCTTTAGCAGCCCCACTGAAGCTTTCTTT
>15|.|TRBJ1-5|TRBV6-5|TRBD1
CASSPRGLGDQPQHF
TGTGCCAGCAGTCCCAGGGGGCTAGGGGATCAGCCCCAGCATTTT
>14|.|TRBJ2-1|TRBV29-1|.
CSVELADSYNEQFF
TGCAGCGTCGAACTAGCAGACTCCTACAATGAGCAGTTCTTC
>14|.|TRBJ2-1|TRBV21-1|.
CASSPGQGGNEQFF
TGTGCCAGCAGTCCTGGACAGGGGGGGAATGAGCAGTTCTTC
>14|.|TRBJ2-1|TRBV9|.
CASSVGGAGNEQFF
TGTGCCAGCAGCGTAGGAGGAGCCGGGAATGAGCAGTTCTTC
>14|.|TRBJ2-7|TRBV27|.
CASSSLSQGYEQYF
TGTGCCAGCAGTTCTTTGTCACAGGGCTACGAGCAGTACTTC
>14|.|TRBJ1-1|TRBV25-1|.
CASSGLVGDTEAFF
TGTGCCAGCAGTGGTCTCGTCGGGGACACTGAAGCTTTCTTT
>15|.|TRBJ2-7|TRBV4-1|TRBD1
CASSYGTGPSYEQYF
TGCGCCAGCAGCTACGGGACAGGCCCTTCCTACGAGCAGTACTTC
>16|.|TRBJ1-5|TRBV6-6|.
CASSYSSGEGGQPQHF
TGTGCCAGCAGTTACTCGTCAGGGGAAGGCGGTCAGCCCCAGCATTTT
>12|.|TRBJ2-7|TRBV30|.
CAWTAIRDEQYF
TGTGCCTGGACCGCAATAAGGGACGAGCAGTACTTC
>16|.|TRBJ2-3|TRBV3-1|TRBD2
CASSQGALADTDTQYF
TGTGCCAGCAGCCAAGGGGCCCTAGCGGACACAGATACGCAGTATTTT
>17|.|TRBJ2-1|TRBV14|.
CASSQDGTQLSYNEQFF
TGTGCCAGCAGCCAAGATGGGACACAACTATCCTACAATGAGCAGTTCTTC
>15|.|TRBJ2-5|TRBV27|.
CASSLVREIGETQYF
TGTGCCAGCAGTTTAGTCCGGGAAATCGGGGAGACCCAGTACTTC
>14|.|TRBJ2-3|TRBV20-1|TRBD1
CSADRGLSTDTQYF
TGCAGTGCTGACAGGGGGCTCAGCACAGATACGCAGTATTTT
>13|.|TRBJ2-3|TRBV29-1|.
CSADRQSTDTQYF
TGCAGCGCTGATCGCCAGAGTACAGATACGCAGTATTTT
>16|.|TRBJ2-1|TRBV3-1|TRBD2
CASSQAAGTSINEQFF
TGTGCCAGCAGCCAAGCCGCCGGGACTAGCATCAATGAGCAGTTCTTC
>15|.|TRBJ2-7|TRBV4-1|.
CASYLPATGRYEQYF
TGCGCCAGCTACTTACCAGCAACAGGGAGGTACGAGCAGTACTTC
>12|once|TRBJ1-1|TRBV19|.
CASSIENTEAFF
TGTGCCAGTAGTATCGAAAACACTGAAGCTTTCTTT
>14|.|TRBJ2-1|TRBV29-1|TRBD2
CSATSGGSYNEQFF
TGCAGCGCGACTAGCGGGGGTAGCTACAATGAGCAGTTCTTC
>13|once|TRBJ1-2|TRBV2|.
CASPVPGDNGYTF
TGTGCCAGCCCAGTGCCGGGGGATAATGGCTACACCTTC
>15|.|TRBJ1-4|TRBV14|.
CASSQVASGAEKLFF
TGTGCCAGCAGCCAAGTCGCAAGTGGGGCTGAAAAACTGTTTTTT
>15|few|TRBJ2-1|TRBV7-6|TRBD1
CASSPRQGSYNEQFF
TGTGCCAGCAGCCCTAGACAGGGCTCCTACAATGAGCAGTTCTTC
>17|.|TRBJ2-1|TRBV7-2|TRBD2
CASSSHQLLAGGNEQFF
TGTGCCAGCAGCTCCCACCAGCTTCTAGCGGGGGGGAATGAGCAGTTCTTC
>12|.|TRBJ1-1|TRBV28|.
CASGSRGTEAFF
TGTGCCAGCGGTAGTAGGGGCACTGAAGCTTTCTTT
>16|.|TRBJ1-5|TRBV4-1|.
CASSQVGRRGNQPQHF
TGCGCCAGCAGCCAAGTGGGCCGAAGGGGGAATCAGCCCCAGCATTTT
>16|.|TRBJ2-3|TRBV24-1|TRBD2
CATSTSGRIGTDTQYF
TGTGCCACCAGTACTAGCGGGAGGATAGGCACAGATACGCAGTATTTT
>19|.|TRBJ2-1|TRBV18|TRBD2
CASSPRPLASGRWYNEQFF
TGTGCCAGCTCACCACGCCCCTTGGCTAGCGGGAGGTGGTACAATGAGCAGTTCTTC
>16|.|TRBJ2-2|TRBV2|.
CASSGPEDMPFGELFF
TGTGCCAGCAGCGGACCCGAAGATATGCCCTTCGGGGAGCTGTTTTTT
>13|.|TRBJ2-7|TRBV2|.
CASRGPVTYEQYF
TGTGCCAGCAGGGGACCGGTTACCTACGAGCAGTACTTC
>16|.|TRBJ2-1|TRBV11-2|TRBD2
CASSLDPKGLVNEQFF
TGTGCCAGCAGCTTAGACCCCAAGGGACTAGTTAATGAGCAGTTCTTC
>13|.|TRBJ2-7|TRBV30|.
CAWSVSGSYEQYF
TGTGCCTGGAGTGTATCTGGCTCCTACGAGCAGTACTTC
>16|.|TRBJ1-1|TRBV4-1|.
CASSQWGRDGGPEAFF
TGCGCCAGCAGCCAATGGGGTAGGGACGGCGGACCAGAAGCTTTCTTT